This TCR beta chain was recorded in a study of cytomegalovirus exposure and HLA in healthy donors. Overall study: Around 190 million T cells yielded more than 95 million unique TCR beta sequences, as an earlier analysis found. Study-level results: The availability of immune exposure information extended only to CMV serostatus.

A remark on this clone: Its antigen is unidentified.

PCR involved 60 Vbeta and 13 Jbeta primers. This table comes from immunoSEQ multiplex PCR, and its TCRdb copy is limited to in-frame clones, with some not included. The table shows 65,000 to 100,000 clones, with roughly 73% occurring only once. The trim removed 3 bases at V and 7 bases at J, leaving 5 bases unmatched. Germline CDR1 reads SEHNR; CDR2 reads FQNEAQ (reference sequence). This CDR3 has 14 residues. The specimen was PBMCs. This TCR derives from a man aged 35 to 55 in good health and CMV-seronegative. This chain uses TRBV7-9 with TRBJ1-4; 7 bases fit TRBD1. As DNA, the CDR3 is TGTGCCAGCAGCTTTGGCGACAGGGTTGAAAAACTGTTTTTT. This encodes CASSFGDRVEKLFF.